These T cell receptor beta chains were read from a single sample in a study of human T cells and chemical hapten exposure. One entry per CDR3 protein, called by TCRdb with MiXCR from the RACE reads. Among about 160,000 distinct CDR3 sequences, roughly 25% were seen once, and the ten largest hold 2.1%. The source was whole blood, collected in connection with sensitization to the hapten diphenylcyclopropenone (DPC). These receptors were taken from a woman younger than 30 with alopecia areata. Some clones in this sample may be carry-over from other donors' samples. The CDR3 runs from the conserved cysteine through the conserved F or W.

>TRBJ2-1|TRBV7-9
CASSLKYGTDVNEQFF
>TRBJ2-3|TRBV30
CAWGPRDTQYF
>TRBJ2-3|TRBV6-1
CASFARHFSTDTQYF
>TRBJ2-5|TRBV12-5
CASGLNTVETQYF
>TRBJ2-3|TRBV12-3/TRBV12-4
CASGRQTDTQYF
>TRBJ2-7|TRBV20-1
CSAKGRGAGEQYF
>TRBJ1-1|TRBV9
CASSVEAGSNTEAFF
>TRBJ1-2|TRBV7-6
CASSLGSGGIGYGYTF
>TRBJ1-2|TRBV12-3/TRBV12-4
CASTRAQGGYTF
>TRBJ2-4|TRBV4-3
CASSHVQGLLAKNIQYF
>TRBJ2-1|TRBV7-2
CASSFRGGPYNEQFF
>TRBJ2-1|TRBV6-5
CASSYQLAAHNEQFF
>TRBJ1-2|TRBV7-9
CASSRAGELNYGYTF
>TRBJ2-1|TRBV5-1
CASSLDSGGDNEQFF
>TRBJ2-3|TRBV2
CASTPAGAPDTQYF
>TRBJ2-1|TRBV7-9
CASSPSGGEQFF
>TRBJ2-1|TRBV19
CASSIGPQGSNEQFF
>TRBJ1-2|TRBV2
CATRGAGGYTF
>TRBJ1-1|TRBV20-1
CSASPGTEAFF
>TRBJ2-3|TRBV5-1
CASRRDKITDTQYF
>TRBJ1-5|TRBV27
CASSFYAPSDGQPQHF
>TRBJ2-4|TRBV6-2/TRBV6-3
CASSFRGIKTDIQYF
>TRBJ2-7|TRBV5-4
CASSDGGLGTYEQYF
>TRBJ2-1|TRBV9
CASSVGRLVFWDEQFF
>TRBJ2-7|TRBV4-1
CASSQYWSAEGAYEQYF